These 28 T cell receptor beta chains came from one sample sequenced in a study of PD-1 blockade in classical Hodgkin lymphoma. Repertoires were generated with immunoSEQ multiplex PCR, while TCRdb's copy carries only in-frame clones and drops some. The repertoire includes approximately 34,000 clones, over 60% of them detected once, and 15% to 20% sits in the top ten. All trial patients relapsed after autologous stem cell transplantation. The starting material was peripheral blood mononuclear cells (PBMCs), obtained before the second cycle of nivolumab. These receptors were collected from a human donor with classical Hodgkin lymphoma.

This sequence joins TRBV30 and TRBJ1-1; D gene unclear. The V end lost 1 base, the J end lost 6 bases, and 6 bases lay between the germline ends. The CDR3 is 11 residues long. CDR1 is GTSNPN, CDR2 SVGIG, per germline (reference sequence). In DNA form, the CDR3 reads TGTGCCTGGAGTGAAAGGGCTGAAGCTTTCTTT. Translation gives CAWSERAEAFF.

This chain joins TRBV4-3 and TRBJ1-4; no definite D call. Germline CDR1 reads LGHNA; CDR2 reads YSLEER. V lost 6 bases and J lost 8, with 16 bases in between. CDR3 length equals 14 residues. CDR3 region: CASSPGPYTEKLFF. The DNA for the CDR3 is TGCGCCAGCAGTCCCGGGCCTTATACAGAAAAACTGTTTTTT.

The V and J genes are TRBV30 and TRBJ2-6, with TRBD1 as a possible D gene (5 bases). The CDR3 has 13 residues. The V end was cut by 5 bases, the J end by 2 bases, with 7 bases between. CDR1 is GTSNPN, CDR2 SVGIG, per germline (reference sequence). The CDR3, as DNA: TGTGCCTGGGTAGGGGCTGGGGCCAACGTCCTGACTTTC. Translated: CAWVGAGANVLTF.

The rearrangement links TRBV18 to TRBJ1-2; D is undetermined. The germline CDR1 and CDR2 sequences are KGHSH and LQKENI. The CDR3 is 15 amino acids. Trimming removed 4 bases from V and 4 bases from J, with 16 bases in between. The CDR3 bases are TGTGCCAGCTCACGACGCTCGGACGCTGGCTATGGCTACACCTTC. Its protein product is CASSRRSDAGYGYTF.

This clone was found a few times. The same CDR3 also results from other DNA sequences found in this sample. This chain joins TRBV18 and TRBJ2-5, with 7 nucleotides matching TRBD1. The germline CDR1 and CDR2 sequences are KGHSH and LQKENI. Trimming cost V 3 bases and J 2 bases; bases outside gene matches: 3. The length of the CDR3 is 14 residues. The CDR3 spells CASSPGQLQETQYF. CDR3 nucleotide sequence: TGTGCCAGCTCACCGGGACAGCTACAAGAGACCCAGTACTTC.

The chain couples TRBV7-2 to TRBJ1-6; D uncertain. Germline V gene lookup returns CDR1 SGHTA and CDR2 FQGNSA. This CDR3 has 15 residues. V was pared by 3 bases and J by 7 bases, with 13 bases between. CDR3 sequence: CASSFYTLGNSPLHF. The CDR3 DNA reads TGTGCCAGCAGCTTCTACACCCTGGGCAATTCACCCCTCCACTTT.

This clone was detected a few times. The chain is built from TRBV5-1 and TRBJ2-6; 8 bases map to TRBD1. This CDR3 contains 17 residues. J lost 0 bases, V lost 0 bases, and 2 bases had no gene match. Germline V CDR1 and CDR2: SGHRS, YFSETQ. DNA of the CDR3: TGCGCCAGCAGCTTGGGACAGGGGAACTCTGGGGCCAACGTCCTGACTTTC. Protein product: CASSLGQGNSGANVLTF.

The rearrangement joins TRBV5-5 to TRBJ1-2, with D perhaps matching TRBD1 (6 bases). This CDR3 spans 15 amino acids. Trimming pared 5 bases from V and 7 bases from J, leaving 21 bases between. CDR1 is SGHKS, CDR2 YYEKEE, per germline (reference sequence). The CDR3 loop is CASRLRTGTTGGYTF. CDR3 nucleotides: TGTGCCAGCAGGTTACGAACCGGGACGACAGGTGGCTACACCTTC.

The chain uses TRBV7-9 and TRBJ2-2; no definite D call. There are 12 residues in the CDR3. V was cut by 1 base and J by 7 bases, with 4 bases left in between. CDR1 and CDR2 (germline): SEHNR, FQNEAQ (reference sequence). The DNA for the CDR3 is TGTGCCAGCAGCTTAGTGGTCGGGGAGCTGTTTTTT. Protein product: CASSLVVGELFF.

As for this clone: This CDR3 is also generated by other DNA sequences in the sample. The V gene is TRBV28, the J gene TRBJ1-2; D might be TRBD1 (6 bases). CDR3 length: 15 residues. Germline-derived CDR1 and CDR2 are MDHEN and SYDVKM. V lost 6 bases and J 3 bases, leaving 17 bases between the germline ends. CDR3 in DNA: TGTGCCAGCAGCTTACAGGGAGCGAAGGACTATGGCTACACCTTC. Translating gives CASSLQGAKDYGYTF.

The genes are TRBV5-6 and TRBJ2-2; TRBD1 aligns across 7 bases. The CDR3 length is 15 residues. Germline lookup yields CDR1 SGHDT and CDR2 YYEEEE. The trim removed 4 bases at V and 7 bases at J, leaving 10 bases unmatched. DNA of the CDR3: TGTGCCAGCAGCCGATATACAGGGGAAGGCGGGGAGCTGTTTTTT. Its protein product is CASSRYTGEGGELFF.

In this sample, this clone turned up a few times. This sequence joins TRBV19 and TRBJ2-7, with TRBD1 matching 8 bases. Germline CDR1 reads LNHDA; CDR2 reads SQIVND (reference sequence). J lost 4 bases, V lost 1 base, and 6 bases had no gene match. This CDR3 is built from 15 residues. CDR3 in DNA: TGTGCCAGTAGTATAGGTTCGGACAGGGATTACGAGCAGTACTTC. Amino acid sequence: CASSIGSDRDYEQYF. Full variable domain (missing parts from reference TRBV19 and TRBJ2-7): DGGITQSPKYLFRKEGQNVTLSCEQNLNHDAMYWYRQDPGQGLRLIYYSQIVNDFQKGDIAEGYSVSREKKESFPLTVTSAQKNPTAFYLCASSIGSDRDYEQYFGPGTRLTVT.

J is TRBJ2-3 and V is TRBV6-5; 10 bases are shared with TRBD2. The V segment lost 0 bases and the J segment 4 bases; nucleotides outside the gene matches: 4. Germline V gene data show CDR1 as MNHEY and CDR2 as SVGAGI. This CDR3 spans 16 amino acids. In DNA, the CDR3 is TGTGCCAGCAGTTACTCGACTAGCGGGCCCGCAGATACGCAGTATTTT. Translated: CASSYSTSGPADTQYF.

The gene calls are TRBV2 and TRBJ1-1, with D uncertain. Germline assignment: CDR1 SNHLY and CDR2 FYNNEI. V lost 8 bases and J 1 base, leaving 8 bases between the germline ends. The CDR3 is 12 residues long. The CDR3: CASLRKNTEAFF. The CDR3 coding sequence is TGTGCCAGCTTGCGTAAGAACACTGAAGCTTTCTTT. The complete variable domain, with remaining parts taken from reference TRBV2 and TRBJ1-1, reads EPEVTQTPSHQVTQMGQEVILRCVPISNHLYFYWYRQILGQKVEFLVSFYNNEISEKSEIFDDQFSVERPDGSNFTLKIRSTKLEDSAMYFCASLRKNTEAFFGQGTRLTVV.

The chain employs TRBV15 and TRBJ2-5; D is unclear. V was trimmed by 0 bases and J by 5 bases, leaving 7 bases between them. The length of the CDR3 is 13 residues. Looked up from germline, CDR1 is LNHNV and CDR2 is YYDKDF (reference sequence). Written as DNA, the CDR3 is TGTGCCACCAGCAGAGATCTTCCGGAGACCCAGTACTTC. As protein: CATSRDLPETQYF.

The J gene is TRBJ1-4, the V gene TRBV6-1; D is perhaps TRBD1 (5 bases). Per germline, CDR1 MNHNS and CDR2 SASEGT. CDR3 length: 15 amino acids. With 0 bases removed from V and 8 bases from J, the gap between germline ends came to 13 bases. CDR3 DNA: TGTGCCAGCAGTGAAGCAGGACAATCGGGCGAAAAACTGTTTTTT. This encodes CASSEAGQSGEKLFF.

The chain links TRBV10-3 to TRBJ1-5, with 9 nucleotides matching TRBD1. The CDR3 has 15 amino acids. V shed 6 bases and J 5 bases; nucleotides not matched to a gene: 8. Germline CDR1 reads ENHRY; CDR2 reads SYGVKD. The CDR3 sequence is CAISQRQGEDQPQHF. Written as DNA, the CDR3 is TGTGCCATCAGCCAGCGACAGGGGGAGGATCAGCCCCAGCATTTT.

This chain connects TRBV7-2 to TRBJ1-1; D not resolved. Germline-derived CDR1 and CDR2 are SGHTA and FQGNSA. V was cut by 0 bases and J by 5 bases, with 1 base left in between. The CDR3 loop spans 11 amino acids. This chain's CDR3 is CASSLATEAFF. The DNA for the CDR3 is TGTGCCAGCAGCTTAGCTACTGAAGCTTTCTTT.

This chain joins TRBV4-3 and TRBJ2-7; 11 bases agree with TRBD2. The CDR3 spans 16 residues. Germline lookup yields CDR1 LGHNA and CDR2 YSLEER. Germline trimming cut 2 bases from V and 6 bases from J; bases unmatched to any gene: 9. The CDR3 coding sequence is TGCGCCAGCAGCCAAAGACTAGCGGGGTTGAGGGGCGAGCAGTACTTC. It specifies CASSQRLAGLRGEQYF.

This clone was detected once. V usage is TRBV11-2 and J usage is TRBJ2-3, with D unresolved. There are 14 residues in the CDR3. Trimming took off 1 base at V and 3 bases at J, with 8 bases between the two ends. Germline CDR1 and CDR2: SGHAT and FQNNGV. CDR3: CASSLGPTTDTQYF. CDR3 bases: TGTGCCAGCAGCTTAGGTCCTACGACAGATACGCAGTATTTT. The full variable domain, rest sourced from reference TRBV11-2 and TRBJ2-3, is EAGVAQSPRYKIIEKRQSVAFWCNPISGHATLYWYQQILGQGPKLLIQFQNNGVVDDSQLPKDRFSAERLKGVDSTLKIQPAKLEDSAVYLCASSLGPTTDTQYFGPGTRLTVL.

V gene TRBV7-2 combines with J gene TRBJ2-7; no firm D call. The CDR3 runs 14 residues. CDR1 SGHTA and CDR2 FQGNSA come from the germline V gene. Deletions cut 4 bases from V and 6 bases from J, with 16 bases between. The CDR3 sequence is CASSSHRADGEQYF. DNA for the CDR3: TGTGCCAGCAGCTCGCACCGGGCCGACGGCGAGCAGTACTTC.

The chain recombines TRBV7-2 with TRBJ2-3; 8 bases are shared with TRBD2. The germline CDR1 and CDR2 sequences are SGHTA and FQGNSA. The V and J ends lost 5 bases and 6 bases, in that order; junction bases with no gene match: 10. The CDR3 sequence is 15 residues long. CDR3 sequence reads: CASSRQAGAGDTQYF. DNA for the CDR3: TGTGCCAGCAGCCGACAAGCGGGGGCGGGGGATACGCAGTATTTT. Looking up the rest from reference TRBV7-2 and TRBJ2-3 gives the full variable domain: GAGVSQSPSNKVTEKGKDVELRCDPISGHTALYWYRQSLGQGLEFLIYFQGNSAPDKSGLPSDRFSAERTGGSVSTLTIQRTQQEDSAVYLCASSRQAGAGDTQYFGPGTRLTVL.

This clone was counted once. The chain is built from TRBV7-2 and TRBJ1-2, with 12 bases that match TRBD1. In germline, CDR1 is SGHTA, CDR2 FQGNSA. The CDR3 has 16 residues. Losses at the gene ends were 3 bases for V and 8 bases for J; bases not matched to a gene: 10. CDR3 sequence (DNA): TGTGCCAGCAGCTTTCTACCGGGACAGGGGGCGGCGGGCTACACCTTC. Amino acid sequence: CASSFLPGQGAAGYTF.

The chain is built from TRBV29-1 and TRBJ1-2; D gene ambiguous. CDR3 length: 11 amino acids. The V end lost 4 bases, the J end lost 8 bases, and 11 bases lay between the germline ends. In germline, CDR1 is SQVTM, CDR2 ANQGSEA. The CDR3 DNA follows: TGCAGCGTTGTAAGTAGGCGAGGCTACACCTTC. It is translated as CSVVSRRGYTF.

The genes are TRBV11-2 and TRBJ2-1; D gene unclear. The CDR3 loop spans 15 amino acids. CDR1 is SGHAT and CDR2 is FQNNGV in the germline V gene. The ends were cut back, 0 bases at V and 5 bases at J, with 11 bases in the middle. This CDR3 reads CASSLDPRADNEQFF. The CDR3 bases are TGTGCCAGCAGCTTAGATCCTCGGGCGGACAATGAGCAGTTCTTC.

The rearrangement links TRBV21-1 to TRBJ2-3; TRBD2, the table's D call, lacks a check against the DNA. TRBV21-1 is reported as a pseudogene. CDR3 length: 16 amino acids. In DNA form, the CDR3 reads TGTGCCAGCAGCCCGCAACTAGCGGGGAGCACAGATACGCAGTATTTT. Encoded protein: CASSPQLAGSTDTQYF.

The chain joins TRBV6-5 to TRBJ2-6; D is undetermined. Germline CDR1 and CDR2: MNHEY and SVGAGI. The germline V and J ends were trimmed by 6 bases and 0 bases, with 6 bases remaining between them. This CDR3 is built from 14 residues. CDR3 sequence (DNA): TGTGCCAGCAGCCCAAGCTCTGGGGCCAACGTCCTGACTTTC. This translates into CASSPSSGANVLTF.

This sequence joins TRBV4-1 and TRBJ2-7, with D uncertain. V lost 2 bases and J 3 bases, leaving 14 bases between the germline ends. Germline CDR1 and CDR2: MGHRA and YSYEKL. This CDR3 contains 15 residues. The DNA for the CDR3 is TGCGCCAGCAGCCAACCCGGCAGAAAGATCTACGAGCAGTACTTC. Its translation is CASSQPGRKIYEQYF.